The clone carrying this TCR beta chain has only a few counts. Antigen specificity is unknown. The sample is drawn from a study of T cells in Graves' hyperthyroidism and ophthalmopathy. Study outcomes and limitations: Ophthalmopathy, as predicted by the model, came a median roughly 6.5 months after the prediction. Blood also carried most thyroid clonotypes expanded above 0.001. Classification by a 13 V-J model distinguished ophthalmopathy from stable hyperthyroidism.

PBMCs stemmed from around 9.3 ml fresh peripheral blood. Trimming left V 1 base short and J 0 bases short, with 7 bases between. The CDR3 covers 15 residues. The V gene's germline CDR1 is SEHNR and CDR2 FQNEAQ (reference sequence). TCR beta CDR3 regions were amplified from RNA transcripts. First-round RT-PCR targeting the TCR CDR3 was performed with the HTBI primer set. TCRdb analysed the multiplex PCR reads with MiXCR anew, one entry per CDR3 protein. Counted here are approximately 620,000 distinct CDR3 sequences, about a sixth occurring once; the ten biggest clones make up around 3.5%. The specimen was blood. This clonotype was obtained from a middle-aged woman with Graves' ophthalmopathy. The rearrangement uses TRBV7-9 and TRBJ2-1; D unresolved. The CDR3 region is CASSLDPSSYNEQFF. As DNA, the CDR3 is TGTGCCAGCAGCTTAGACCCGAGCTCCTACAATGAGCAGTTCTTC.